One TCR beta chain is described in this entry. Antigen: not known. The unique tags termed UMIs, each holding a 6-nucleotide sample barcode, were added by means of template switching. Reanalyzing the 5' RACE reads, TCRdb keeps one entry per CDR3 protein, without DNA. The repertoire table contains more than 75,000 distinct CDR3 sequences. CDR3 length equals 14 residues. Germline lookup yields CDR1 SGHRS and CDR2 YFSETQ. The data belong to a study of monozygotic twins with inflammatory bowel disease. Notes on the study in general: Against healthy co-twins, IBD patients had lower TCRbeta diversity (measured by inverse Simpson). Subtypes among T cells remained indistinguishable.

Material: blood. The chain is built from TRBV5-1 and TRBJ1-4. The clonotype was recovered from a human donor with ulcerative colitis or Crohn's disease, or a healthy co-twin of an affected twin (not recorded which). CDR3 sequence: CASSLRSGGEKLFF.